The TCR beta chain under discussion was sequenced for a study of blood T cell repertoires in COVID-19. Study background: Nucleic acid was either cDNA or gDNA, and it came from T cells, B-cell-depleted T cells, or PBMCs.

With V trimmed by 4 bases and J by 6 bases, 19 bases remained unmatched. This CDR3 has 18 residues. CDR1 and CDR2 (germline): SGHRS, YFSETQ. Sequenced by immunoSEQ multiplex PCR; TCRdb stores in-frame clones only, minus some. Altogether about 140,000 clones are present, around four fifths being singletons, with the ten largest covering less than 5%. This receptor was taken from a woman of 80 years or more with acute or convalescent COVID-19. Sequencing used peripheral blood. This sequence joins TRBV5-1 and TRBJ2-3; 8 bases map to TRBD1. DNA for the CDR3: TGCGCCAGCAGCCCGGACGAACGGACAGGGTATTCTGCCGATACGCAGTATTTT. It specifies CASSPDERTGYSADTQYF.